A selection of T cell receptor beta chains follows, all from one sample in a study of regulatory T cells in long-lasting Graves disease. TCRdb analysed the multiplex PCR reads with MiXCR anew, one entry per CDR3 protein. The sample shows 400,000 to 500,000 distinct CDR3 sequences, 16% of them seen only once. The same sample was also studied in work on T cells in Graves' hyperthyroidism and ophthalmopathy.

The sequencing here drew on peripheral blood mononuclear cells (PBMCs), taken at new diagnosis, from a patient treated with antithyroid drugs. Receptor source: a woman aged 18-35 years with Graves disease. CDR3s include the opening cysteine and the closing phenylalanine or tryptophan. The D gene is left open where the match is weak. The size of a clone is reported for some rows only, either as once, few or many, or as a class for expanded clones.

abundance	v_gene	j_gene	d_gene	CDR3aa	CDR3nt
many	TRBV28	TRBJ2-5	TRBD2	CASSWGLELETQYF	TGTGCCAGCAGTTGGGGACTAGAGTTGGAGACCCAGTACTTC
few	TRBV6-2/TRBV6-3	TRBJ2-3	-	CASSYSSIAKDTQYF	TGTGCCAGCAGTTACTCGTCGATAGCGAAAGATACGCAGTATTTT
-	TRBV28	TRBJ1-2	-	CASSADWYGYTF	TGTGCCAGCAGTGCCGACTGGTATGGCTACACCTTC
-	TRBV12-3/TRBV12-4	TRBJ2-2	-	CASRRTGSGELFF	TGTGCCAGCAGAAGAACAGGTTCCGGGGAGCTGTTTTTT
many	TRBV20-1	TRBJ1-6	TRBD1	CSARRQGGNSPLHF	TGCAGTGCTAGAAGACAGGGTGGTAATTCACCCCTCCACTTT
-	TRBV7-2	TRBJ2-3	TRBD1	CASRPGRGYGDTQYF	TGTGCCAGCAGACCTGGCAGGGGGTATGGAGATACGCAGTATTTT
-	TRBV3-1	TRBJ1-4	-	CASSQGGEKLFF	TGTGCCAGCAGCCAAGGTGGTGAAAAACTGTTTTTT
few	TRBV29-1	TRBJ2-5	TRBD1	CSVAGTGETQYF	TGCAGCGTTGCGGGGACAGGAGAGACCCAGTACTTC
few	TRBV28	TRBJ1-2	-	CASNLGGSDGYTF	TGTGCCAGCAATTTGGGAGGGAGCGATGGCTACACCTTC
-	TRBV4-1	TRBJ2-7	-	CASSLEGQWYEQYF	TGCGCCAGCAGCCTAGAAGGACAGTGGTACGAGCAGTACTTC
-	TRBV6-2/TRBV6-3	TRBJ2-2	-	CASRNPTRGTGELFF	TGTGCCAGCAGAAACCCAACCCGAGGCACCGGGGAGCTGTTTTTT
-	TRBV24-1	TRBJ2-1	TRBD1	CATSDPGGQGALWDNEQFF	TGTGCCACCAGTGACCCCGGCGGCCAGGGGGCCCTCTGGGACAATGAGCAGTTCTTC
few	TRBV28	TRBJ1-2	-	CASSASYGYTF	TGTGCCAGCAGCGCATCCTATGGCTACACCTTC
many	TRBV18	TRBJ2-7	TRBD2	CASSLGAVAGPYEQYF	TGTGCCAGCTCATTGGGCGCTGTAGCGGGGCCCTACGAGCAGTACTTC
-	TRBV20-1	TRBJ1-1	-	CSAETENTEAFF	TGCAGTGCCGAGACAGAGAACACTGAAGCTTTCTTT
few	TRBV20-1	TRBJ2-2	TRBD2	CSARDGRAGVWTGELFF	TGCAGTGCTAGAGATGGCCGAGCGGGAGTGTGGACCGGGGAGCTGTTTTTT
-	TRBV18	TRBJ2-1	TRBD2	CASSPLAGVGNEQFF	TGTGCCAGCTCACCACTAGCGGGAGTAGGCAATGAGCAGTTCTTC
many	TRBV5-1	TRBJ2-7	-	CASSLAVSSYEQYF	TGTGCCAGCAGCTTAGCGGTCAGCTCCTACGAGCAGTACTTC
few	TRBV3-1	TRBJ2-1	-	CASSQRQIAYNEQFF	TGTGCCAGCAGCCAACGACAGATTGCCTACAATGAGCAGTTCTTC
many	TRBV28	TRBJ1-2	-	CASTLGITVYGYTF	TGTGCCAGCACTCTTGGTATCACGGTCTATGGCTACACCTTC
-	TRBV18	TRBJ2-7	-	CASSPLKQVSYEQYF	TGTGCCAGCTCACCCTTAAAACAGGTCTCCTACGAGCAGTACTTC
-	TRBV19	TRBJ2-6	-	CASSMVNVASGANVLTF	TGTGCCAGTAGTATGGTGAATGTGGCCTCTGGGGCCAACGTCCTGACTTTC
many	TRBV27	TRBJ2-1	TRBD1	CASSPPPQGVLRNNEQFF	TGTGCCAGCAGTCCCCCCCCACAGGGGGTACTTCGGAACAATGAGCAGTTCTTC
few	TRBV30	TRBJ1-5	-	CAYSRGNQPQHF	TGTGCCTATAGTCGGGGCAATCAGCCCCAGCATTTT
many	TRBV28	TRBJ2-6	TRBD1	CASSRPAFLDRVLSSGANVLTF	TGTGCCAGCAGTCGACCAGCTTTTTTGGACAGGGTACTATCCTCTGGGGCCAACGTCCTGACTTTC
many	TRBV2	TRBJ2-7	TRBD1	CASRQSGQGVGEQYF	TGTGCCAGCCGCCAATCGGGACAGGGGGTTGGCGAGCAGTACTTC
many	TRBV7-8	TRBJ2-7	TRBD2	CASSLGASGGSEQYF	TGTGCCAGCAGCTTAGGTGCTAGCGGGGGTAGCGAGCAGTACTTC
-	TRBV9	TRBJ2-2	-	CASSVLERSNTGELFF	TGTGCCAGCAGCGTATTGGAACGTTCGAACACCGGGGAGCTGTTTTTT
few	TRBV6-1	TRBJ2-7	TRBD1	CASSKQQGTYEQYF	TGTGCCAGCAGCAAACAACAGGGGACCTACGAGCAGTACTTC
-	TRBV6-1	TRBJ2-2	-	CASKSGQNTGELFF	TGTGCCAGCAAAAGCGGGCAAAACACCGGGGAGCTGTTTTTT
many	TRBV4-1	TRBJ2-7	TRBD2	CASSQDTREAYEQYF	TGCGCCAGCAGCCAAGATACGCGGGAGGCTTACGAGCAGTACTTC
-	TRBV9	TRBJ2-5	-	CASSAFGDPQETQYF	TGTGCCAGCAGCGCATTTGGGGATCCACAAGAGACCCAGTACTTC
many	TRBV28	TRBJ1-1	-	CASRLGRTEAFF	TGTGCCAGCAGACTGGGGAGAACTGAAGCTTTCTTT
-	TRBV4-2	TRBJ1-2	TRBD1	CASSQYPGGGYGYTF	TGTGCCAGCAGCCAATATCCAGGGGGAGGCTATGGCTACACCTTC
many	TRBV11-3	TRBJ2-5	-	CASSFREETQYF	TGTGCCAGCAGCTTCCGGGAAGAGACCCAGTACTTC
once	TRBV18	TRBJ1-1	TRBD1	CASSPRDNGTGDPLPEAFF	TGTGCCAGCTCACCACGGGATAACGGAACAGGGGACCCGTTACCGGAAGCTTTCTTT
many	TRBV2	TRBJ2-1	TRBD2	CASSEGLTGGPSIEQFF	TGTGCCAGCAGTGAGGGTCTGACGGGAGGGCCCTCCATCGAGCAGTTCTTC
many	TRBV6-5	TRBJ2-5	TRBD1	CASSYMGQQETQYF	TGTGCCAGCAGTTATATGGGACAGCAAGAGACCCAGTACTTC
few	TRBV12-3/TRBV12-4	TRBJ1-2	-	CASTIGQVSGYTF	TGTGCCAGCACCATCGGGCAGGTGTCTGGCTACACCTTC
-	TRBV19	TRBJ2-7	TRBD2	CASSTRTSGPYEQYF	TGTGCCAGTAGTACCAGGACTAGCGGGCCCTACGAGCAGTACTTC
-	TRBV5-1	TRBJ1-1	TRBD1	CASSSYDRGFAEAFF	TGCGCCAGCAGCTCGTATGACAGGGGATTCGCTGAAGCTTTCTTT
once	TRBV4-1	TRBJ1-3	TRBD1	CASSLDGQAGNTIYF	TGCGCCAGCAGCCTCGACGGACAGGCCGGGAACACCATATATTTT
many	TRBV2	TRBJ2-2	-	CASANTGELFF	TGTGCCAGCGCGAACACCGGGGAGCTGTTTTTT
-	TRBV27	TRBJ2-1	TRBD2	CASSPSAGGAYNEQFF	TGTGCCAGCAGTCCGTCCGCGGGGGGCGCCTACAATGAGCAGTTCTTC
-	TRBV3-1	TRBJ1-4	-	CASSRQSNEKLFF	TGTGCCAGCAGCCGACAGTCGAATGAAAAACTGTTTTTT
few	TRBV27	TRBJ2-6	TRBD1	CASRPGQGISGANVLTF	TGTGCCAGCAGACCCGGACAGGGGATCAGTGGGGCCAACGTCCTGACTTTC
many	TRBV6-1	TRBJ1-1	TRBD1	CASGRDRGMNTEAFF	TGTGCCAGCGGTCGGGACAGGGGCATGAACACTGAAGCTTTCTTT
few	TRBV29-1	TRBJ2-5	-	CSVEGTNKNYQETQYF	TGCAGCGTTGAAGGAACAAACAAGAACTACCAAGAGACCCAGTACTTC
-	TRBV30	TRBJ2-7	TRBD1	CAWSVGTGRRQYF	TGTGCCTGGAGTGTAGGGACAGGGAGACGGCAGTACTTC
few	TRBV28	TRBJ1-1	-	CASTSEYTEAFF	TGTGCCAGCACCTCTGAGTACACTGAAGCTTTCTTT
-	TRBV10-3	TRBJ1-1	-	CAISAGPTEAFF	TGTGCCATCAGTGCGGGCCCCACTGAAGCTTTCTTT
many	TRBV5-4	TRBJ2-3	TRBD2	CASSPPSGRGTDTQYF	TGTGCCAGCAGCCCGCCTAGCGGGAGAGGGACAGATACGCAGTATTTT
few	TRBV6-1	TRBJ1-5	TRBD1	CASSGTGGGQPQHF	TGTGCCAGCAGTGGGACAGGGGGGGGCCAGCCCCAGCATTTT
many	TRBV12-3/TRBV12-4	TRBJ2-3	-	CASSLTIAADTQYF	TGTGCCAGCAGTTTAACTATAGCGGCAGATACGCAGTATTTT
many	TRBV6-2/TRBV6-3	TRBJ2-5	TRBD2	CASTDSGRETQYF	TGTGCCAGCACTGATAGCGGGAGAGAGACCCAGTACTTC
few	TRBV6-1	TRBJ1-3	TRBD1	CAGSQTGPGNTIYF	TGTGCCGGCTCACAGACAGGGCCAGGAAACACCATATATTTT
many	TRBV20-1	TRBJ2-3	TRBD2	CSARDPLGRAGGPLSTDTQYF	TGCAGTGCTAGAGATCCTCTGGGGCGAGCGGGAGGGCCCTTAAGCACAGATACGCAGTATTTT
many	TRBV12-3/TRBV12-4	TRBJ2-1	TRBD1	CASSPRTGYNEQFF	TGTGCCAGCAGCCCCCGGACAGGGTACAATGAGCAGTTCTTC